Included here is one T cell receptor (beta chain) sequence, with context. This specimen belongs to a study of control samples from healthy donors and cancer patients. Sequencing used immunoSEQ multiplex PCR; TCRdb keeps in-frame clones, though not all of them. The profile shows about 150,000 clones, about 91% of them singletons. The sequence came from a man aged 25-45 years in good health. What was sequenced was blood.

The CDR3 DNA reads as TGTGCCAGCAGCAACTCACACAACACTGAAGCTTTCTTT. Its protein is CASSNSHNTEAFF. The rearrangement links TRBV5-6 to TRBJ1-1; unclear D gene. This CDR3 contains 13 residues. Germline lookup yields CDR1 SGHDT and CDR2 YYEEEE. V was shortened by 4 bases and J by 2 bases, with 9 bases between the two germline ends.